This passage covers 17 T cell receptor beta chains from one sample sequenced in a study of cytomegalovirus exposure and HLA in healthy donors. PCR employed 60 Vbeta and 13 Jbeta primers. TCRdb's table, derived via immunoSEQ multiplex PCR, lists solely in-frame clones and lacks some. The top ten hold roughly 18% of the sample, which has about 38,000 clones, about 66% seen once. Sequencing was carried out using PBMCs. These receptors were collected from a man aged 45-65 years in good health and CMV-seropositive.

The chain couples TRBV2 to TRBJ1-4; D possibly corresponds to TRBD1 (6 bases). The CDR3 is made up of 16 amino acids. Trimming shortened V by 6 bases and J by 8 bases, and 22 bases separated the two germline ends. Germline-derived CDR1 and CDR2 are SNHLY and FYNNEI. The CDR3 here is CASRQTRQDSGEKLFF. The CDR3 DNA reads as TGTGCCAGCAGACAAACTCGCCAGGACAGCGGAGAAAAACTGTTTTTT.

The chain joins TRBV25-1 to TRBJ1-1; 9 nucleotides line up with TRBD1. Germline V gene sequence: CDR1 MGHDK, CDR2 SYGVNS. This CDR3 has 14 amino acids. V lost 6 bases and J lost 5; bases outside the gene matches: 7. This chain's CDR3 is CASRATGGETEAFF. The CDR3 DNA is TGTGCCAGCAGGGCGACAGGGGGTGAAACTGAAGCTTTCTTT.

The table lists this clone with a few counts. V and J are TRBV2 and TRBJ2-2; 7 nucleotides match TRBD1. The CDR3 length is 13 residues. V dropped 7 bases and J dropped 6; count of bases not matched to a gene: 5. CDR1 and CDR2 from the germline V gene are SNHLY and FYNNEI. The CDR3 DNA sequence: TGTGCCAGCACCACGACAGGGCCCGGGGAGCTGTTTTTT. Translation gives CASTTTGPGELFF.

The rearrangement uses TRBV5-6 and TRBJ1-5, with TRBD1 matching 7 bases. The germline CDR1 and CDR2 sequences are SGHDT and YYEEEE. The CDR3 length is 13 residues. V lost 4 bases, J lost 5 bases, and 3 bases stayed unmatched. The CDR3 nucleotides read TGTGCCAGCAGCGCAGGACAGGATCAGCCCCAGCATTTT. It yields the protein CASSAGQDQPQHF.

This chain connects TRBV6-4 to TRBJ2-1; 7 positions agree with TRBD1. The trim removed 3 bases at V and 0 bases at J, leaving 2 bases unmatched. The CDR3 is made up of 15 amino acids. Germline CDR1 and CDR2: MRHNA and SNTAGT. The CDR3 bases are TGTGCCAGCAGTGAGGCAGGGGGCTCCTACAATGAGCAGTTCTTC. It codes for CASSEAGGSYNEQFF.

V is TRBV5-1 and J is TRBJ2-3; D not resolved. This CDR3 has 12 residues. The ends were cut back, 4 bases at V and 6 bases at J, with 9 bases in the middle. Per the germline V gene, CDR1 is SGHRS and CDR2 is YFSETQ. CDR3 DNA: TGCGCCAGCAGCATGATGCGGGATACGCAGTATTTT. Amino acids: CASSMMRDTQYF.

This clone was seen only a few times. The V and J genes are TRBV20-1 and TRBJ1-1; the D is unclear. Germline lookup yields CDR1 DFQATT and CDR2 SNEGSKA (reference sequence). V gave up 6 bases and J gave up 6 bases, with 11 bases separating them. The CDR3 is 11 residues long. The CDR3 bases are TGCAGTGCCCTCCGCAGTCCTGAAGCTTTCTTT. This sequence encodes CSALRSPEAFF.

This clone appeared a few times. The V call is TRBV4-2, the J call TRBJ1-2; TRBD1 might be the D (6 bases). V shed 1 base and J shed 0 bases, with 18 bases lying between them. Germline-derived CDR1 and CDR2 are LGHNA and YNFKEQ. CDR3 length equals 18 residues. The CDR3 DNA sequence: TGTGCCAGCAGCCAAGCTCTTGTGACAGGAGGAGCTAACTATGGCTACACCTTC. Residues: CASSQALVTGGANYGYTF.

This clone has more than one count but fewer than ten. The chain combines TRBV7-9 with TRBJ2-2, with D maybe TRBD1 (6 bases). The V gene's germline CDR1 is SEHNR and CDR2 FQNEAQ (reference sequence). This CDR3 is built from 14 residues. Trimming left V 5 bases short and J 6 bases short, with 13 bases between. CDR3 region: CASSLQGNAGELFF. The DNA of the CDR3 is TGTGCCAGCAGCCTACAGGGAAACGCCGGGGAGCTGTTTTTT.

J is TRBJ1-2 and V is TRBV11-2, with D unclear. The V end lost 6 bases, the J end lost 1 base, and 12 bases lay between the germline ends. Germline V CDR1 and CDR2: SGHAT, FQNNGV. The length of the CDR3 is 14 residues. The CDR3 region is CASSFLSSNYGYTF. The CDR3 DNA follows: TGTGCCAGCAGTTTCCTCTCGAGTAACTATGGCTACACCTTC.

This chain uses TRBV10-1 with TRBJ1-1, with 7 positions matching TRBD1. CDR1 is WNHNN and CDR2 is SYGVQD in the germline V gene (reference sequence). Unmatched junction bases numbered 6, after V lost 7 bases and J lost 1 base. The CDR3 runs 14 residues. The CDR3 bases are TGCGCCAGCACCTCGACAGGGACGAACACTGAAGCTTTCTTT. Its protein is CASTSTGTNTEAFF.

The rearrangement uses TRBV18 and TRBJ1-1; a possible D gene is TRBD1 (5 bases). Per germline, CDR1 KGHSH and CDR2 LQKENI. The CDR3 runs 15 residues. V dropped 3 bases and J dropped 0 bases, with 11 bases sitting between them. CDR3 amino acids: CASSPFDSMNTEAFF. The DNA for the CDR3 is TGTGCCAGCTCACCCTTTGACAGCATGAACACTGAAGCTTTCTTT.

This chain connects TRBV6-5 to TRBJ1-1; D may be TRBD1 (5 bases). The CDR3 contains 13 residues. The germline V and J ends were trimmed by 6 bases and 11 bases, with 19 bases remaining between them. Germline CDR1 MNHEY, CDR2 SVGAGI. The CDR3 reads CASSPPQGIRAFF. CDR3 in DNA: TGTGCCAGCAGCCCGCCTCAGGGAATACGCGCTTTCTTT.

For the CDR3, the DNA is TGTGCCAGCAGCTTGACCCCCAGCGGCTATGGCTACACCTTC. Translated: CASSLTPSGYGYTF. The rearrangement uses TRBV7-2 and TRBJ1-2, with no clear D. V was pared by 3 bases and J by 4 bases, with 12 bases between. The CDR3 totals 14 residues. Germline assignment: CDR1 SGHTA and CDR2 FQGNSA.

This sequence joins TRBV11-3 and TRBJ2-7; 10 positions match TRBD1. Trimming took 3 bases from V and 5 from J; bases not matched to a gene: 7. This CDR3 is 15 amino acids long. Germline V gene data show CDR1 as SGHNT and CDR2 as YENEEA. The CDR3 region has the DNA TGTGCCAGCAGCTTCCGAGGACAGGGGGTGCACGAGCAGTACTTC. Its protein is CASSFRGQGVHEQYF.

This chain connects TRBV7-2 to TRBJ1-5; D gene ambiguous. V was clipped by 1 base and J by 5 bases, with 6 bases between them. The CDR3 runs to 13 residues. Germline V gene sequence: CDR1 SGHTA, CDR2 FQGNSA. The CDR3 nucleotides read TGTGCCAGCAGCTTAGTTCAGGATCAGCCCCAGCATTTT. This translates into CASSLVQDQPQHF.

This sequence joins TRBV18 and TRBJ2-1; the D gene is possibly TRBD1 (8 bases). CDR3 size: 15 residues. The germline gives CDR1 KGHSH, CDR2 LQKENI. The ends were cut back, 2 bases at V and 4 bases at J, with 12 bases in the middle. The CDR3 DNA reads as TGTGCCAGCTCACCAACAGGGGGGGGTTACAATGAGCAGTTCTTC. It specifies CASSPTGGGYNEQFF.